The source of this T cell receptor beta chain is a study of blood T cell repertoires in COVID-19. Original processing methods: Cell counts per sample came from amplifying reference gene primers. The assay was immunoSEQ multiplex PCR, and TCRdb's table has in-frame clones only and misses some. D and trimming were read from the DNA, whereas the V and J calls and clone size are those reported in that table. The top ten clones hold around 12% of a sample with fewer than 200,000 clones, about four fifths of them seen once. The CDR3 is 14 residues long. Germline loops: CDR1 LGHDT, CDR2 YNNKEL (reference sequence). Trimming shortened V by 2 bases and J by 0 bases, and 5 bases separated the two germline ends.

The rearrangement joins TRBV3-1 (or the pseudogene TRBV3-2) to TRBJ1-3; D gene unclear. The specimen sequenced was peripheral blood. The source is a woman of 80 years or more with COVID-19, enrolled during active disease. The chain's CDR3 is CASSQYGSGNTIYF. DNA for the CDR3: TGTGCCAGCAGCCAATACGGCTCTGGAAACACCATATATTTT.